Given below is one T cell receptor beta chain in context. The sample comes from a study of shared clonotypes between healthy human individuals. TCRdb's table, derived via immunoSEQ multiplex PCR, lists solely in-frame clones and lacks some. In the table there are roughly 520,000 clones, 90% to 97% of which are singletons. The V gene's germline CDR1 is MNHEY and CDR2 SMNVEV (reference sequence). The ends were cut back, 4 bases at V and 2 bases at J, with 11 bases in the middle. This CDR3 spans 15 amino acids. Sequenced: naive CD4+ T cells sorted from blood. Sample subset: CD45RA+ positively selected. This sequence originates from a woman in her twenties or thirties in good health. The J gene is TRBJ1-4, the V gene TRBV27, with TRBD1 as a possible D gene (6 bases). CDR3 sequence (DNA): TGTGCCAGCAGTTCTACAGGGTCCACTAATGAAAAACTGTTTTTT. This gives the protein CASSSTGSTNEKLFF.